The entry below describes one T cell receptor (beta chain). The ends were cut back, 10 bases at V and 2 bases at J, with 12 bases in the middle. The CDR3 has 13 amino acids. The germline gives CDR1 MDHEN, CDR2 SYDVKM. These data are taken from a study of blood T cell repertoires in COVID-19. As for the study in general: Specimens from acute and convalescent COVID-19 originated in the United States, Italy and Spain. From T cells, B-cell-depleted T cells, or PBMCs came the material, which was cDNA or gDNA.

Per the authors' pipeline: The assay estimated nucleated cells by amplifying reference gene primers. The data were produced by immunoSEQ multiplex PCR, yet TCRdb's version contains in-frame clones alone and is incomplete. From that table come the V and J calls and clone size; the DNA was used to work out D and trimming. The data show around 130,000 clones, roughly three quarters seen once. The chain carries TRBV28 and TRBJ1-5; D possibly corresponds to TRBD1 (5 bases). This sequence was found in a human donor in a cohort sampled during active COVID-19. Sequenced sample: peripheral blood. The CDR3 loop is CAIKGLGNQPQHF. CDR3 DNA sequence: TGTGCCATCAAGGGGTTGGGCAATCAGCCCCAGCATTTT. The full variable domain, its missing parts supplied by reference TRBV28 and TRBJ1-5, is DVKVTQSSRYLVKRTGEKVFLECVQDMDHENMFWYRQDPGLGLRLIYFSYDVKMKEKGDIPEGYSVSREKKERFSLILESASTNQTSMYLCAIKGLGNQPQHFGDGTRLSIL.